The next 2 T cell receptor beta chains were all read from a single sample in a study of shared clonotypes between healthy human individuals. The table came from immunoSEQ multiplex PCR; TCRdb's copy has only in-frame clones and leaves some out. The sample consists of approximately 720,000 clones, around 90% of them appearing once. Naive CD8 cells lacked CD45RO and underwent positive selection for CCR7, leaving out terminally differentiated effector memory CD45RA+ cells. Sequences were obtained from naive CD8+ T cells sorted from blood. These receptors were collected from a man in his thirties or forties in good health.

The chain has TRBV4-1 and TRBJ1-1; no definite D call. The CDR3 has 14 amino acids. Trimming removed 2 bases at V and 3 bases at J, with 10 bases between. Germline V gene lookup returns CDR1 MGHRA and CDR2 YSYEKL. As DNA, the CDR3 is TGCGCCAGCAGCCAAAACGACCTGGACACTGAAGCTTTCTTT. Protein product: CASSQNDLDTEAFF.

This clone was counted once. The V call is TRBV2, the J call TRBJ1-1, with D possibly TRBD1 on 6 matching bases. V lost 9 bases and J lost 0, with 23 bases in between. This CDR3 comprises 17 residues. Germline V gene lookup returns CDR1 SNHLY and CDR2 FYNNEI. Here the CDR3 reads CARNKETGVSMNTEAFF. The CDR3 coding sequence is TGTGCCAGGAACAAAGAGACAGGAGTGTCCATGAACACTGAAGCTTTCTTT.